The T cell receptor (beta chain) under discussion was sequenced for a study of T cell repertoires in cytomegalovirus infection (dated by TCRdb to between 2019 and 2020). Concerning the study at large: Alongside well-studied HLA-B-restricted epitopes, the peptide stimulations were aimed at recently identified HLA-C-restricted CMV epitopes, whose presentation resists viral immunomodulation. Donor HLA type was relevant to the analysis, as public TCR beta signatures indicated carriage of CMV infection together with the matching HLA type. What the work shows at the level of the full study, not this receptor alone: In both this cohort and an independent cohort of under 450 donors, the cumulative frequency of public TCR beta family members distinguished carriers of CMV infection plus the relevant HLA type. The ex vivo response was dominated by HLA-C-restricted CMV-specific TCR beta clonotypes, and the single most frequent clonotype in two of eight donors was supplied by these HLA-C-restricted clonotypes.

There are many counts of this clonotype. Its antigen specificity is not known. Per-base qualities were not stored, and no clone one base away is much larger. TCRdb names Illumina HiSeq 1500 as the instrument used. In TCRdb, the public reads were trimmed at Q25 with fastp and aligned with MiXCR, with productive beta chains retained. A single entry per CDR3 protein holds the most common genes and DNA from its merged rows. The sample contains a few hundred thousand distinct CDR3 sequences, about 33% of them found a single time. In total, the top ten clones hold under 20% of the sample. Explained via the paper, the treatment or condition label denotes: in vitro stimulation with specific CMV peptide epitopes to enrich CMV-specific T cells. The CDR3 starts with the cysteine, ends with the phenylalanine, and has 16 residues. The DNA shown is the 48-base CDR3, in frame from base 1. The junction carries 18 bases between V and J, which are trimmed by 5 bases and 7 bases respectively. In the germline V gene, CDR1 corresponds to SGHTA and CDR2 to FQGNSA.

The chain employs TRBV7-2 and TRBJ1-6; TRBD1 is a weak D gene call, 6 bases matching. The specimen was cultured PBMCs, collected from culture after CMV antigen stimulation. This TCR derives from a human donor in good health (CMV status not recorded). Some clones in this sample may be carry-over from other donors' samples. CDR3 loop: CASSPRAGALNSPLHF. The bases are TGTGCCAGCAGCCCCCGGGCGGGGGCGTTGAATTCACCCCTCCACTTT.